This T cell receptor (beta chain) was sequenced during a study of identifying expanded T cells in peripheral blood. Study observations and caveats: Over approximately two and four weeks, about 15 and 18 clones changed, versus approximately 1.1 between replicates. Across healthy donors, higher total template counts meant significantly greater approximately 2-week count variance.

Trimming removed 1 base from V and 4 bases from J; junction bases left unmatched: 9. Germline-derived CDR1 and CDR2 are SGHVS and FQNEAQ. This CDR3 has 18 residues. Generated by immunoSEQ multiplex PCR, the TCRdb table keeps only in-frame clones and is missing some. Here the sample spans 80,000 to 90,000 clones, roughly 90% being singletons. Collection occurred without any documented infections or immune events in donors. Comments on this clone: Its antigen remains unknown.

The TCR originated in a person aged 18 to 69 in good health. The V gene is TRBV7-8, the J gene TRBJ2-1; 11 nucleotides agree with TRBD2. Sequenced input: blood. As DNA, the CDR3 is TGTGCCAGCAGCTTAGGGGGACTAGCGGAAACCATGTACAATGAGCAGTTCTTC. Translating gives CASSLGGLAETMYNEQFF.